The rows below give T cell receptor beta chains drawn from one sample of a study of CD8 T cells in ankylosing spondylitis. TCRdb re-derived calls from the 5' RACE reads in MiXCR, one entry per CDR3 protein. Of roughly 230,000 distinct CDR3 sequences in the sample, 18% were seen once. Sequenced sample: blood, either unsorted or a sorted T cell fraction (not recorded which). The receptors shown here come from a male donor with ankylosing spondylitis or in good health (not recorded which). Both conserved end residues are part of each CDR3. Fields, in order: clone size, D gene, V gene, J gene, CDR3 protein, CDR3 DNA. D genes are given only for firm matches. The size entry is marked missing in some rows and otherwise reads once, few, many or a size class.

few	TRBD2	TRBV27	TRBJ2-1	CASSLILLAGAEQFF	TGTGCCAGCAGTTTAATTCTGCTAGCGGGAGCTGAGCAGTTCTTC
many	NA	TRBV5-1	TRBJ2-5	CASSLGAGQETQYF	TGCGCCAGCAGCTTGGGTGCAGGCCAAGAGACCCAGTACTTC
NA	NA	TRBV12-3/TRBV12-4	TRBJ2-2	CASSLFTASTGELFF	TGTGCCAGCAGTTTGTTTACAGCTTCGACAGGGGAGCTGTTTTTT
few	TRBD2	TRBV10-3	TRBJ2-7	CAISPVGSGGTWDEQYF	TGTGCCATCAGTCCGGTGGGTAGCGGGGGTACCTGGGACGAGCAGTACTTC
few	TRBD2	TRBV4-2	TRBJ2-5	CASSQDVEAGGYQETQYF	TGTGCCAGCAGCCAAGATGTCGAAGCGGGAGGGTACCAAGAGACCCAGTACTTC
NA	NA	TRBV7-9	TRBJ1-1	CASSPGPIQLNTEAFF	TGTGCCAGCAGCCCCGGTCCAATTCAGTTGAACACTGAAGCTTTCTTT
many	NA	TRBV29-1	TRBJ2-7	CSVEGLQSDYEQYF	TGCAGCGTTGAAGGGCTTCAGAGCGACTACGAGCAGTACTTC
NA	TRBD2	TRBV6-5	TRBJ2-7	CASSSGLAVTLYEQYF	TGTGCCAGCAGTTCTGGACTAGCGGTAACGCTCTACGAGCAGTACTTC
once	NA	TRBV5-5	TRBJ2-7	CAMSPGQPCEQYF	TGTGCCATGAGCCCCGGACAGCCCTGCGAGCAGTACTTC
NA	NA	TRBV12-3/TRBV12-4	TRBJ2-1	CASSFADGAYNEQFF	TGTGCCAGCAGTTTCGCGGATGGCGCCTACAATGAGCAGTTCTTC
NA	NA	TRBV7-7	TRBJ2-7	CASSPGLAYSYEQYF	TGTGCTAGCAGCCCCGGGCTAGCGTACTCCTACGAGCAGTACTTC
NA	NA	TRBV4-1	TRBJ2-7	CASSPFAGSYEQYF	TGCGCCAGCAGCCCTTTTGCGGGAAGCTACGAGCAGTACTTC
many	TRBD2	TRBV15	TRBJ2-4	CATSRVLGLGAENIQYF	TGTGCCACCAGCAGAGTTTTAGGACTAGGGGCCGAAAACATTCAGTACTTC
NA	NA	TRBV29-1	TRBJ1-2	CSVEGGETADYGYTF	TGCAGCGTGGAGGGGGGGGAAACAGCGGACTATGGCTACACCTTC
many	TRBD2	TRBV4-1	TRBJ2-3	CASSPRLADGTDTQYF	TGCGCCAGCAGCCCCAGACTAGCGGATGGCACAGATACGCAGTATTTT
NA	NA	TRBV4-1	TRBJ2-2	CASSQGENTGELFF	TGCGCCAGCAGCCAAGGAGAGAACACCGGGGAGCTGTTTTTT
few	NA	TRBV7-3	TRBJ2-3	CASSSWRDGDTQYF	TGTGCCAGCAGCTCATGGAGGGATGGGGATACGCAGTATTTT
NA	TRBD2	TRBV12-3/TRBV12-4	TRBJ2-1	CASSTNRDYYNELFF	TGTGCCAGCAGTACCAACCGGGACTATTACAATGAGCTGTTCTTC
NA	TRBD1	TRBV5-1	TRBJ1-6	CASSLDRVNSPLHF	TGCGCCAGCAGCCTGGACAGGGTCAATTCACCCCTCCACTTT
many	NA	TRBV12-3/TRBV12-4	TRBJ2-7	CASSFGGTYEQYF	TGTGCCAGCAGTTTTGGCGGAACCTACGAGCAGTACTTC
many	TRBD1	TRBV20-1	TRBJ1-4	CSARAGGDEKLFF	TGCAGTGCTAGAGCAGGGGGCGATGAAAAACTGTTTTTT
few	NA	TRBV7-8	TRBJ2-7	CASSNGPGFYEQYF	TGTGCCAGCAGCAATGGCCCAGGTTTCTACGAGCAGTACTTC
NA	NA	TRBV3-1	TRBJ2-7	CASSHPIGAAEGYEQYF	TGTGCCAGCAGCCACCCCATAGGGGCGGCGGAGGGGTACGAGCAGTACTTC
NA	NA	TRBV7-9	TRBJ2-1	CASSFLGDYNEQFF	TGTGCCAGCAGCTTTCTTGGGGACTACAATGAGCAGTTCTTC
NA	TRBD1	TRBV20-1	TRBJ1-4	CSAQNVRTGGSTNEKLFF	TGCAGTGCTCAAAATGTCAGGACAGGGGGTAGTACTAATGAAAAACTGTTTTTT
few	TRBD2	TRBV4-3	TRBJ2-3	CASSRGTSGLDTQYF	TGCGCCAGCAGCCGAGGGACTAGCGGGTTGGATACGCAGTATTTT
few	NA	TRBV29-1	TRBJ2-3	CSVEVVPARLDTQYF	TGCAGCGTTGAAGTGGTCCCAGCACGGTTGGATACGCAGTATTTT
NA	NA	TRBV6-1	TRBJ2-7	CASSALSGQDYEQYF	TGTGCCAGCAGTGCGCTTTCGGGACAAGACTACGAGCAGTACTTC
NA	TRBD1	TRBV20-1	TRBJ2-7	CSALSGTGSSYEQYF	TGCAGTGCCCTCAGCGGGACAGGGAGCTCCTACGAGCAGTACTTC
NA	NA	TRBV7-6	TRBJ2-2	CASSLASGSTGELFF	TGTGCCAGCAGCTTAGCGTCAGGGAGCACCGGGGAGCTGTTTTTT
many	NA	TRBV7-9	TRBJ2-7	CASSNGAYEQYF	TGTGCCAGCAGCAACGGGGCCTACGAGCAGTACTTC
NA	NA	TRBV7-2	TRBJ2-3	CASSLLAFGPTDTQYF	TGTGCCAGCAGCTTACTTGCCTTCGGCCCCACAGATACGCAGTATTTT
few	NA	TRBV7-2	TRBJ2-3	CASSPSPFSTDTQYF	TGTGCCAGCAGCCCTAGCCCCTTCTCAACAGATACGCAGTATTTT
NA	NA	TRBV11-2	TRBJ2-5	CASSLGAPGAGWEETQYF	TGTGCCAGCAGCTTAGGGGCCCCTGGCGCGGGTTGGGAAGAGACCCAGTACTTC
NA	TRBD1	TRBV29-1	TRBJ2-1	CSVARAGGEFF	TGCAGCGTTGCTAGGGCAGGGGGCGAGTTCTTC
many	NA	TRBV24-1	TRBJ2-1	CATSDLSTPAYNEQFF	TGTGCCACCAGTGATTTGTCGACGCCAGCCTACAATGAGCAGTTCTTC
NA	NA	TRBV6-2/TRBV6-3	TRBJ2-1	CASYSPTVASHTEQFF	TGTGCCAGCTATTCTCCCACCGTCGCTAGCCACACTGAGCAGTTCTTC
few	NA	TRBV12-3/TRBV12-4	TRBJ2-1	CASRSDHSYNEQFF	TGTGCCAGCAGATCGGATCACTCCTACAATGAGCAGTTCTTC
few	TRBD2	TRBV3-1	TRBJ2-4	CASSQPGLAGFPIQYF	TGTGCCAGCAGCCAGCCGGGACTAGCGGGATTCCCGATTCAGTACTTC
NA	TRBD2	TRBV6-6	TRBJ2-1	CASSQGGSDEQFF	TGTGCCAGCAGCCAGGGAGGGAGCGATGAGCAGTTCTTC
NA	TRBD1	TRBV4-1	TRBJ2-7	CASGLQGAHEQYF	TGCGCCAGCGGCCTACAGGGGGCCCACGAGCAGTACTTC
few	TRBD2	TRBV6-1	TRBJ2-3	CASGPPASGRMDTQYF	TGTGCCAGCGGCCCACCGGCTAGCGGGAGGATGGATACGCAGTATTTT
NA	TRBD1	TRBV29-1	TRBJ2-7	CSVVIGTGDPREQYF	TGCAGCGTTGTGATCGGGACAGGGGACCCCAGGGAGCAGTACTTC
NA	TRBD1	TRBV6-5	TRBJ2-7	CASSYQRQGEDEQYF	TGTGCCAGCAGTTACCAGCGGCAGGGGGAAGACGAGCAGTACTTC
NA	NA	TRBV4-1	TRBJ1-5	CASRSSGNSNQPQHF	TGCGCCAGCAGGAGTTCAGGGAATAGCAATCAGCCCCAGCATTTT
NA	NA	TRBV6-2/TRBV6-3	TRBJ2-7	CASSYRGTPYEQYF	TGTGCCAGCAGTTACCGGGGAACACCCTACGAGCAGTACTTC
few	NA	TRBV6-1	TRBJ2-7	CASTPLAGPYEQYF	TGTGCCAGCACCCCGCTGGCAGGGCCCTACGAGCAGTACTTC
many	TRBD1	TRBV7-2	TRBJ2-1	CASSLSDRPPYNEQFF	TGTGCCAGCAGCTTATCGGACAGGCCTCCCTACAATGAGCAGTTCTTC
few	TRBD2	TRBV9	TRBJ2-1	CASSARTSGDSYNEQFF	TGTGCCAGCAGCGCGAGGACTAGCGGGGATTCCTACAATGAGCAGTTCTTC
NA	NA	TRBV4-1	TRBJ1-3	CASSQVYGGNTIYF	TGCGCCAGCAGCCAAGTGTACGGGGGAAACACCATATATTTT
few	TRBD2	TRBV3-1	TRBJ2-1	CASARTSGYHEQFF	TGTGCCAGCGCCCGGACTAGCGGGTACCATGAGCAGTTCTTC
few	NA	TRBV27	TRBJ2-5	CASSLGGWPQETQYF	TGTGCCAGCAGTTTAGGGGGTTGGCCCCAAGAGACCCAGTACTTC
few	TRBD1	TRBV19	TRBJ2-2	CASSIPDRANTGELFF	TGTGCCAGTAGTATTCCGGACAGGGCGAACACCGGGGAGCTGTTTTTT
few	NA	TRBV12-3/TRBV12-4	TRBJ2-5	CASSPLGSNSLETQYF	TGTGCCAGCAGCCCTTTGGGCAGCAACTCCTTAGAGACCCAGTACTTC
many	TRBD2	TRBV7-9	TRBJ2-7	CASSPRIGLAGGSEQYF	TGTGCCAGCAGCCCTCGAATAGGACTAGCGGGAGGAAGCGAGCAGTACTTC
once	NA	TRBV29-1	TRBJ1-2	CSVEVGWGGYTF	TGCAGCGTTGAAGTCGGGTGGGGTGGCTACACCTTC
NA	NA	TRBV4-1	TRBJ2-7	CASSQGPGYEQYF	TGCGCCAGCAGCCAAGGCCCGGGATACGAGCAGTACTTC
once	NA	TRBV6-4	TRBJ2-2	CASSELENTGELFF	TGTGCCAGCAGTGAGCTGGAGAACACCGGGGAGCTGTTTTTT
few	NA	TRBV7-6	TRBJ2-6	CASSKRWGSGANVLTF	TGTGCCAGCAGCAAGCGGTGGGGATCTGGGGCCAACGTCCTGACTTTC